This T cell receptor beta chain was obtained from a study of blood T cell repertoires in COVID-19. Overall study context: T cells, B-cell-depleted T cells, or PBMCs provided the cDNA or gDNA that served as material.

V gave up 2 bases and J gave up 4 bases; unmatched junction bases: 4. Germline CDR1 is MNHEY and CDR2 is SVGAGI. There are 14 residues in the CDR3. Methods used by the authors: Estimation of nucleated cell counts relied on the amplification of reference gene primers. This table comes from immunoSEQ multiplex PCR, and its TCRdb copy is limited to in-frame clones, with some not included. The V and J calls and clone size were taken over from that table, and D and trimming were inferred from the DNA. The repertoire holds roughly 40,000 clones, with 75% to 90% as singletons. The TCR originated in a woman aged 40 to 55 with acute or convalescent COVID-19. The chain combines TRBV6-5 with TRBJ2-7, with TRBD1 matching over 8 bases. Input material: peripheral blood. The CDR3 protein is CASSYGQGAYEQYF. CDR3 in DNA: TGTGCCAGCAGTTACGGGCAGGGGGCGTACGAGCAGTACTTC.